This T cell receptor (beta chain) was profiled in a study of identical twins. Study-wide findings and caveats: Compared with unrelated sharing, twin-shared out-of-frame alpha sequences had more low-probability sequences.

Germline CDR1 and CDR2: DFQATT and SNEGSKA (reference sequence). This CDR3 is 16 amino acids long. V lost 0 bases and J lost 4; bases outside the gene matches: 6. There are many counts of this clonotype. The target antigen is unknown. Each CDR3 protein is one row after TCRdb ran MiXCR on the 5' RACE reads. The sample includes about 730,000 distinct CDR3 sequences, about 20% of them seen just once. The data were also submitted as part of a second study, on T cells expressing NK-cell markers. As reported in that work: Among the experiments, several used an anti-gamma-delta TCR antibody to restrict sorting to alpha-beta TCR T cells. It was still unclear whether expanded NKG2C+ T cell clones were HCMV specific.

The rearrangement links TRBV20-1 to TRBJ2-1; 10 bases match TRBD2. Source material: PBMCs. The receptor's source is a woman under 30 in good health. The CDR3 loop is CSARDQVSGGYNEQFF. For the CDR3, the DNA is TGCAGTGCTAGAGATCAAGTTAGCGGGGGGTACAATGAGCAGTTCTTC.